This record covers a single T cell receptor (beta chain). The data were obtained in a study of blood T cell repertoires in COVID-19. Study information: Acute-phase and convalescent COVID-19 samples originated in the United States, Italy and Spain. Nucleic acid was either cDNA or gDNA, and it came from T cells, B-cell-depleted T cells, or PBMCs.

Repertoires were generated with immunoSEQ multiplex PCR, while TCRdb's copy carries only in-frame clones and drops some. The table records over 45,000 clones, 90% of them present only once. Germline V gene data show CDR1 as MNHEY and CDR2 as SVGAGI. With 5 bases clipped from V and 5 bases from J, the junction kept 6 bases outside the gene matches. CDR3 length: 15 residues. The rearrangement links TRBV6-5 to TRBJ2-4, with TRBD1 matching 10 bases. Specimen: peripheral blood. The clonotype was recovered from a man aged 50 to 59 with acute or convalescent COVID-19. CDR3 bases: TGTGCCAGCAGTAAGGGTGGACAGGGGGAAAACATTCAGTACTTC. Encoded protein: CASSKGGQGENIQYF.